This TCR beta chain was sequenced for a study of regulatory T cells in long-lasting Graves disease (dated by TCRdb to the early 2020s). Background for the entire study: To count as having persistent Graves' disease, a patient had to have received antithyroid drug treatment for over 5 years with TSH receptor autoantibodies remaining persistently positive. Peripheral blood TCR sequencing and RNA sequencing compared persistent Graves' disease patients with newly diagnosed Graves' disease patients. The study was conducted in China and was registered as a clinical trial. A total of about 35 samples underwent TCR sequencing: roughly 13 from persistent and roughly 20 from newly diagnosed Graves' disease patients. In the clinical cohort, patients with persistent Graves' disease had used antithyroid drugs for an average of about 9.3 years.

Here is what the overall study found, with its caveats: TRBV28, TRBJ1-2 and TRBJ2-5 were preferentially used in persistent disease, while TRBV20-1 and TRBJ2-1 were favored in newly diagnosed disease. Persistent Graves' disease patients showed lower TCR Shannon entropy and fewer highly expanded clones than newly diagnosed patients, suggesting clonal expansion. Sequencing and analysis were restricted to the TCR beta chain. Only peripheral blood was studied, because thyroid tissue, the primary lesion, was inaccessible. The authors acknowledged the small sample size as a limitation that may reduce accuracy. Persistent patients shared more public clonotypes among themselves (around 2,500) than newly diagnosed patients did (about 900).

The method was multiplex PCR. The sequencer was an Illumina HiSeq 4000. TCR beta libraries were built with iRepertoire HTBI primers and Arm-PCR amplification of CDR3 regions. Gel purification was performed on PCR products prior to sequencing. The authors' analysis ran thus. Gene usage analysis of CDR3 amino acid clonotypes relied on the 60 or so TRBV and more than twelve TRBJ segments identified across samples. Filtered high-quality paired reads were merged into contigs using COPE and FqMerger. Contigs were aligned with BLAST to IMGT TRBV, TRBD and TRBJ reference genes, and CDR3 was defined per IMGT. Any clonotype with a frequency above 0.1% was classified as a highly expanded clone. Shannon entropy served as the measure of repertoire diversity, while the Gini coefficient captured V-J evenness. A clonotype was considered public if more than one individual shared it. The public reads were quality trimmed at Q25 with fastp and then assembled into clones with MiXCR by TCRdb, keeping productive beta chains. All rows with the same CDR3 protein become a single entry with the most common DNA and genes. The authors' filters were not applied to this entry. The sample table holds 350,000 to 450,000 distinct CDR3 sequences, of which about a fifth were seen once. More than 20% of the sample is held by the ten biggest clonotypes.

In this sample, this clonotype turned up many times. Its specific antigen is unknown. No qualities accompany the bases; no much larger clone lies one base away. From the cysteine through the phenylalanine, the CDR3 covers 11 amino acids. Left in the record is the CDR3 DNA by itself, 33 bases read in frame from the first base. V is clipped by 2 bases and J by 11 bases, and the sequence between their germline boundaries is 9 bases long. The time point label on this specimen signifies: persistent/refractory GD, antithyroid drugs over 5 years with positive TRAb. For both TCR sequencing and RNA sequencing, RNA was extracted from PBMCs using TRIzol. The diagnosis of Graves' disease followed American Thyroid Association guidelines. The patients came from an endocrinology department in Xi'an, China. Each patient gave around 9 milliliters of peripheral blood, collected in an EDTA anticoagulant tube. Ficoll Paque Plus density gradient separation was used to isolate PBMCs, and no further T cell sorting was done. An Agilent 2100 Bioanalyzer and agarose gel were used to check RNA quality, while a NanoDrop 2000 measured RNA concentration.

The sequences come from peripheral blood mononuclear cells (PBMCs), collected when the disease was refractory, from a patient treated with antithyroid drugs. This TCR derives from a female donor with Graves disease. The chain is encoded by TRBV12-3 or TRBV12-4 joined to TRBJ2-5, with the D segment identity uncertain. The CDR3 amino acid sequence is: CASSLTQEQYF. The sequenced DNA is TGTGCCAGCAGTTTAACGCAGGAGCAGTACTTC.